The clone carrying this TCR beta chain was recorded many times. The CDR3 is made up of 18 amino acids. The V gene's germline CDR1 is MGHRA and CDR2 YSYEKL. V shed 0 bases and J shed 8 bases, with 22 bases lying between them. This record comes from a study of blood T cell repertoires in COVID-19. In the original processing: Amplified reference gene primers provided the basis for estimating nucleated cell counts. The data were produced by immunoSEQ multiplex PCR, yet TCRdb's version contains in-frame clones alone and is incomplete. Clonal size and the V and J genes are those of that table, whereas D and trimming came from the DNA. The top ten hold about 3% of the sample, which has 150,000 to 200,000 clones, about 85% seen once.

This sequence joins TRBV4-1 and TRBJ1-4; no clear D. The material sequenced was peripheral blood. The TCR was taken from a human donor with acute or convalescent COVID-19. The donor label of this sample is uncertain. In nucleotides, the CDR3 is TGCGCCAGCAGCCAAGATCATAGGAGCGGCCCACGCGGCGAAAAACTGTTTTTT. Residues: CASSQDHRSGPRGEKLFF.